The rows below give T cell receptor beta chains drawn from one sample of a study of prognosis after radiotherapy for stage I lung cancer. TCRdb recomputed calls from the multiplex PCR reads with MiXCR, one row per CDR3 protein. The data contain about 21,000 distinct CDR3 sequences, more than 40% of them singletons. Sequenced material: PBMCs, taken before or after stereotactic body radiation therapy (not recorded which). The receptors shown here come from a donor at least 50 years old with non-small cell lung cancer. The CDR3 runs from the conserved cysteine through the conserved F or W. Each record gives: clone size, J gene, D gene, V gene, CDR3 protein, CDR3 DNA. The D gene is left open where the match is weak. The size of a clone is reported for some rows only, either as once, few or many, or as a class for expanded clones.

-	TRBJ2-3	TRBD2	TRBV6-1	CASILAVEDTQYF	TGTGCCAGCATACTAGCGGTAGAAGATACGCAGTATTTT
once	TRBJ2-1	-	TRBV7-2	CASSLTIGSLYEQFF	TGTGCCAGCAGCCTGACTATCGGGAGTCTGTATGAGCAGTTCTTC
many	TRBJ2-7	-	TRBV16	CASSQDPSSYEQYF	TGTGCCAGCAGCCAGGATCCGAGCTCCTACGAGCAGTACTTC
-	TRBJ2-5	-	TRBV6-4	CASSPDRMVTQYF	TGTGCCAGCAGCCCTGACAGAATGGTGACCCAGTACTTC
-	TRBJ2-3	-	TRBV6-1	CAISGRDADTQYF	TGTGCCATCTCTGGGCGGGATGCCGATACGCAGTATTTT
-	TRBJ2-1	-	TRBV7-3	CAISRWTDASNEQFF	TGTGCCATCAGCCGTTGGACTGACGCCTCCAATGAGCAGTTCTTC
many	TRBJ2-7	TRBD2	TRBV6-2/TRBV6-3	CASSYSPGLAGVYEQYF	TGTGCCAGCAGTTACTCGCCTGGACTAGCGGGAGTCTACGAGCAGTACTTC
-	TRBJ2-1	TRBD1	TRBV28	CASSHGTGVEQFF	TGTGCCAGCAGTCACGGCACAGGGGTTGAGCAGTTCTTC
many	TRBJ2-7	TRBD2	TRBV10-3	CAISDTSGSSAYEQYF	TGTGCCATCAGTGATACTAGCGGGAGTAGCGCCTACGAGCAGTACTTC
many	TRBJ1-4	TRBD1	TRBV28	CASSSPQGAREKLFF	TGTGCCAGCAGTTCACCACAGGGGGCGAGGGAAAAACTGTTTTTT
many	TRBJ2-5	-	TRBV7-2	CASNYPGETQYF	TGTGCCAGCAACTACCCAGGGGAGACCCAGTACTTC
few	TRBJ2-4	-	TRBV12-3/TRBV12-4	CASSPVSAKNIQYF	TGTGCCAGCAGTCCCGTTTCGGCCAAAAACATTCAGTACTTC
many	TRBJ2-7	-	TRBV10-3	CAISESGRAYEQYF	TGTGCCATCAGTGAGTCGGGCCGAGCCTACGAGCAGTACTTC
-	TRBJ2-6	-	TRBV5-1	CASSPTGRGSVLTF	TGCGCCAGCAGCCCGACAGGGAGGGGCAGCGTCCTGACTTTC
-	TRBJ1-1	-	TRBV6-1	CASSEAFTNTEAFF	TGTGCCAGCAGTGAGGCCTTCACGAACACTGAAGCTTTCTTT
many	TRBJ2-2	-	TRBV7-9	CASSLSTGELFF	TGTGCCAGCAGCCTCTCAACCGGGGAGCTGTTTTTT
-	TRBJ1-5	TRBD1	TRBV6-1	CASRKLDRGDNQPQHF	TGTGCCAGCAGGAAGTTGGACAGGGGGGACAATCAGCCCCAGCATTTT